The source of this T cell receptor beta chain is a study of cytomegalovirus exposure and HLA in healthy donors. Repertoires were generated with immunoSEQ multiplex PCR, while TCRdb's copy carries only in-frame clones and drops some. The sample holds under 250,000 clones; about 90% are singletons and the top ten take about 0.95%. Regarding the study as a whole: Researchers counted around 170 TCR beta chains as cytomegalovirus-associated. In the 120 or so validation repertoires, under 95% of cluster scores exceeded 0, per a later analysis. Reports showed the classifier diagnosing cytomegalovirus status with high specificity and sensitivity.

The donors were in the roughly 120-subject validation cohort; that cohort was separate from the roughly 730-subject first cohort. In the case of this clone: Its matching antigen is unknown.

V gave up 5 bases and J gave up 5 bases; unmatched junction bases: 8. This CDR3 comprises 15 residues. The germline V gene has CDR1 MDHEN and CDR2 SYDVKM. This TCR derives from a woman in her late teens or twenties in good health and CMV-seronegative. Source material: PBMCs. The chain is built from TRBV28 and TRBJ1-4; 7 nucleotides align to TRBD1. CDR3 bases: TGTGCCAGCAGTCTACCGACAGGGCCAAATGAAAAACTGTTTTTT. This encodes CASSLPTGPNEKLFF.